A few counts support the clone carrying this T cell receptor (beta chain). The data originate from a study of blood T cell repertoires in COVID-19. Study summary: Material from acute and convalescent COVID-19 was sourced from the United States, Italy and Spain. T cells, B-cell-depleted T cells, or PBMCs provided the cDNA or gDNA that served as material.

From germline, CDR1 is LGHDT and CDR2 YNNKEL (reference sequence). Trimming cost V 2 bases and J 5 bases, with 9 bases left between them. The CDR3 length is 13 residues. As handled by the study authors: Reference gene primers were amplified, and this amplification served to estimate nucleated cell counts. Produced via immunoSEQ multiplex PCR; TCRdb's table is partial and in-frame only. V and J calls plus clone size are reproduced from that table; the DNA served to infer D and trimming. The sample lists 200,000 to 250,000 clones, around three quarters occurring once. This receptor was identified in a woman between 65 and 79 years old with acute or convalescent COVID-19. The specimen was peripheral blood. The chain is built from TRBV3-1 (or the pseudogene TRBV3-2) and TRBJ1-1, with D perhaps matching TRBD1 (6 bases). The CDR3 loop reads CASSQTGSTEAFF. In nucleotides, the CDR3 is TGTGCCAGCAGCCAAACAGGGAGTACTGAAGCTTTCTTT.